This TCR beta chain was observed in a study of radiotherapy plus CTLA-4 blockade in lung cancer. General study findings and limits: Interferon-beta, together with early blood T cell clone dynamics, reportedly best predicted response.

With respect to this clone: The target antigen is unknown.

Clones were read by immunoSEQ multiplex PCR, and TCRdb kept only the in-frame ones, dropping some. Of some 80,000 clones listed, under 85% are singletons. The germline gives CDR1 MDHEN, CDR2 SYDVKM. This CDR3 contains 17 residues. V lost 6 bases, J lost 4 bases, and 17 bases stayed unmatched. V usage is TRBV28 and J usage is TRBJ1-1; 7 nucleotides agree with TRBD1. Source: peripheral blood, taken from a patient treated with radiotherapy plus ipilimumab. The clonotype comes from a human donor with non-small cell lung cancer who had stable disease on radiotherapy plus ipilimumab. CDR3 in DNA: TGTGCCAGCAGAACGCCCGCCGAACAGGGGAGCGGCACTGAAGCTTTCTTT. Its protein product is CASRTPAEQGSGTEAFF.